The 32 T cell receptor beta chains in this list originate from one sample, sequenced in a study of cytomegalovirus exposure and HLA in healthy donors. Researchers ran the PCR with 60 Vbeta and 13 Jbeta primers. Generated by immunoSEQ multiplex PCR, the TCRdb table keeps only in-frame clones and is missing some. The sample has approximately 190,000 clones; approximately 78% are singletons. Specimen: PBMCs. The receptors shown here come from a woman aged 45-59 years in good health and CMV-seropositive.

The V and J genes are TRBV10-3 and TRBJ2-5; 7 bases line up with TRBD1. Germline trimming cut 5 bases from V and 1 base from J; bases unmatched to any gene: 7. CDR1 is ENHRY, CDR2 SYGVKD, per germline. The CDR3 sequence is 15 residues long. The CDR3 nucleotides are TGTGCCATCAGTCCCGGGACAGAGATCCAAGAGACCCAGTACTTC. As protein: CAISPGTEIQETQYF.

V is TRBV10-3 and J is TRBJ1-2; D is unclear. CDR1 is ENHRY, CDR2 SYGVKD, per germline. Between the trimmed V and J ends, which lost 6 bases and 2 bases, there was a span of 10 bases. The CDR3 runs 13 residues. The CDR3 here is CAISGRENYGYTF. CDR3 DNA sequence: TGTGCCATCAGCGGGCGGGAAAACTATGGCTACACCTTC.

The rearrangement joins TRBV10-2 to TRBJ2-3; D is ambiguous. This CDR3 comprises 14 residues. Trimming cost V 4 bases and J 0 bases, with 8 bases left between them. Germline CDR1 is WSHSY and CDR2 is SAAADI. Here the CDR3 reads CASSGLSSTDTQYF. CDR3 nucleotide sequence: TGCGCCAGCAGTGGGCTGTCAAGCACAGATACGCAGTATTTT.

This clone was recorded only once. The chain combines TRBV19 with TRBJ1-4, with 8 bases fitting TRBD1. Germline V gives CDR1 LNHDA, CDR2 SQIVND (reference sequence). CDR3 length: 15 amino acids. Losses at the gene ends were 4 bases for V and 6 bases for J; bases not matched to a gene: 7. The CDR3 is CASSTRQGLDEKLFF. The DNA for the CDR3 is TGTGCCAGTAGTACCCGACAGGGGCTAGATGAAAAACTGTTTTTT. The whole variable domain, filled in from reference TRBV19 and TRBJ1-4, reads DGGITQSPKYLFRKEGQNVTLSCEQNLNHDAMYWYRQDPGQGLRLIYYSQIVNDFQKGDIAEGYSVSREKKESFPLTVTSAQKNPTAFYLCASSTRQGLDEKLFFGSGTQLSVL.

This clone was detected once. The CDR3: CSVEMITGGSGYTF. The CDR3 DNA follows: TGCAGCGTTGAAATGATTACAGGGGGCAGTGGCTACACCTTC. V gene TRBV29-1 combines with J gene TRBJ1-2; 9 positions match TRBD1. The CDR3 loop spans 14 amino acids. The V and J ends lost 2 bases and 7 bases, in that order; junction bases with no gene match: 8. The germline V gene encodes CDR1 SQVTM and CDR2 ANQGSEA.

The rearrangement links TRBV5-4 to TRBJ2-7, with D tentatively TRBD2 (5 bases). CDR1 and CDR2 from the germline V gene are SGHNT and YYREEE (reference sequence). The CDR3 consists of 14 residues. The V gene lost 1 base and the J gene lost 6 bases, with 14 bases spanning the gap. The CDR3 region is CASSLWTGAGEQYF. In nucleotides, the CDR3 is TGTGCCAGCAGCTTGTGGACGGGCGCGGGCGAGCAGTACTTC. Full variable domain (rest looked up from reference TRBV5-4 and TRBJ2-7): ETGVTQSPTHLIKTRGQQVTLRCSSQSGHNTVSWYQQALGQGPQFIFQYYREEENGRGNFPPRFSGLQFPNYSSELNVNALELDDSALYLCASSLWTGAGEQYFGPGTRLTVT.

This clone was seen just once. The chain recombines TRBV10-3 with TRBJ2-2; D might be TRBD1 (6 bases). There are 14 residues in the CDR3. Germline CDR1 and CDR2: ENHRY and SYGVKD. The V gene lost 2 bases and the J gene lost 6 bases, with 10 bases spanning the gap. DNA for the CDR3: TGTGCCATCAGTGAGGGGACAAGTCCCGGGGAGCTGTTTTTT. Its protein is CAISEGTSPGELFF.

The chain joins TRBV25-1 to TRBJ2-3; perhaps TRBD2 as D (6 bases). This CDR3 contains 11 residues. Germline V gives CDR1 MGHDK, CDR2 SYGVNS. Trimming stripped 9 bases from V and 8 bases from J, with 12 bases between. The DNA for the CDR3 is TGTGCCAGGGAGGGACGACCTACGCAGTATTTT. Protein: CAREGRPTQYF. Variable domain in full (rest from reference TRBV25-1 and TRBJ2-3): EADIYQTPRYLVIGTGKKITLECSQTMGHDKMYWYQQDPGMELHLIHYSYGVNSTEKGDLSSESTVSRIRTEHFPLTLESARPSHTSQYLCAREGRPTQYFGPGTRLTVL.

The V gene is TRBV5-1, the J gene TRBJ2-7; D not certain. The CDR3 runs to 13 residues. Germline loops: CDR1 SGHRS, CDR2 YFSETQ. V was clipped by 0 bases and J by 7 bases, with 11 bases between them. The CDR3 DNA reads as TGCGCCAGCAGCTTGGGTCTGCCGCGGGAGCAGTACTTC. It translates to CASSLGLPREQYF.

The V call is TRBV6-9, the J call TRBJ1-5; no clear D. Germline V lookup: CDR1 MNHGY, CDR2 SVAAGI. Trimming shortened V by 7 bases and J by 0 bases, and 22 bases separated the two germline ends. The CDR3 runs 18 residues. CDR3 protein: CASTRNFEARYSNQPQHF. Here the CDR3 DNA reads TGTGCCAGCACACGCAATTTTGAGGCCCGGTATAGCAATCAGCCCCAGCATTTT.

This chain links TRBV2 with TRBJ2-6; TRBD1 agrees at 8 bases. The CDR3 is 16 residues long. Germline V gene data show CDR1 as SNHLY and CDR2 as FYNNEI. Trimming took 10 bases from V and 0 from J; bases not matched to a gene: 8. CDR3 loop: CATSRGQASGANVLTF. The CDR3 DNA reads TGTGCCACTTCAAGGGGACAGGCCTCTGGGGCCAACGTCCTGACTTTC.

The V and J genes are TRBV28 and TRBJ2-7, with D tentatively TRBD1 (6 bases). The CDR3 consists of 15 residues. Per the germline V gene, CDR1 is MDHEN and CDR2 is SYDVKM. Trimming shortened V by 6 bases and J by 3 bases, and 18 bases separated the two germline ends. CDR3 sequence (DNA): TGTGCCAGCAGAGCCACAGGGTCCCCTTTCTACGAGCAGTACTTC. It codes for CASRATGSPFYEQYF.

V usage is TRBV10-2 and J usage is TRBJ2-1, with 11 bases that match TRBD2. V lost 5 bases and J lost 1; bases outside the gene matches: 7. The CDR3 has 17 amino acids. Germline V lookup: CDR1 WSHSY, CDR2 SAAADI. The chain's CDR3 is CASSYSGTSGSYNEQFF. DNA for the CDR3: TGCGCCAGCAGTTACTCCGGGACTAGCGGTTCCTACAATGAGCAGTTCTTC.

The chain links TRBV7-8 to TRBJ1-5; TRBD1 is a possible D gene (5 bases). V lost 1 base, J lost 1 base, and 8 bases lay in between. In germline, CDR1 is SGHVS, CDR2 FQNEAQ. CDR3 size: 15 residues. The DNA for the CDR3 is TGTGCCAGCAGCTTAGATGGGGGGAGCAATCAGCCCCAGCATTTT. Translating gives CASSLDGGSNQPQHF.

This chain connects TRBV27 to TRBJ2-5; D may be TRBD1 (5 bases). Germline V gives CDR1 MNHEY, CDR2 SMNVEV (reference sequence). The ends were cut back, 3 bases at V and 0 bases at J, with 11 bases in the middle. The CDR3 covers 15 residues. The CDR3 spells CASSFTGLDQETQYF. CDR3 in DNA: TGTGCCAGCAGTTTTACAGGCCTGGACCAAGAGACCCAGTACTTC.

The rearrangement joins TRBV30 to TRBJ2-6; TRBD1 might be the D (5 bases). Germline V gives CDR1 GTSNPN, CDR2 SVGIG (reference sequence). The CDR3 is 15 amino acids. Trimming shortened V by 2 bases and J by 0 bases, and 8 bases separated the two germline ends. The CDR3 region has the DNA TGTGCCTGGAGTATAGGACACTCTGGGGCCAACGTCCTGACTTTC. Protein: CAWSIGHSGANVLTF.

The genes are TRBV6-5 and TRBJ1-1, with 8 bases that match TRBD1. The CDR3 extends over 15 amino acids. In germline, CDR1 is MNHEY, CDR2 SVGAGI. V shed 0 bases and J 4 bases; nucleotides not matched to a gene: 4. The CDR3 DNA reads as TGTGCCAGCAGTTACTCGATTCAGGGGGCCACTGAAGCTTTCTTT. As protein: CASSYSIQGATEAFF.

The CDR3 loop reads CASSVYRGQNSPLHF. CDR3 DNA sequence: TGTGCCAGCAGCGTGTACAGGGGTCAGAATTCACCCCTCCACTTT. The genes are TRBV5-8 and TRBJ1-6; 7 bases are a match to TRBD1. Losses at the gene ends were 4 bases for V and 7 bases for J; bases not matched to a gene: 8. Germline values: CDR1 SGHTS, CDR2 YDEGEE. CDR3 length: 15 amino acids.

The chain combines TRBV5-1 with TRBJ2-5; D possibly corresponds to TRBD2 (6 bases). Trimming pared 4 bases from V and 3 bases from J, leaving 16 bases between. This CDR3 spans 15 amino acids. CDR1 is SGHRS, CDR2 YFSETQ, per germline. This CDR3 is CASSPGLREEETQYF. The CDR3 region has the DNA TGCGCCAGCAGCCCGGGACTTCGAGAAGAAGAGACCCAGTACTTC.

This rearrangement joins TRBV15 to TRBJ1-4; D not resolved. V was pared by 5 bases and J by 11 bases, with 15 bases between. Germline CDR1 and CDR2: LNHNV and YYDKDF (reference sequence). CDR3 length: 13 amino acids. CDR3: CATSGSGAGKLFF. In nucleotides, the CDR3 is TGTGCCACCAGCGGATCAGGAGCGGGGAAACTGTTTTTT.

The chain is built from TRBV6-1 and TRBJ1-4; D remains ambiguous. The CDR3 loop spans 13 amino acids. Germline V gives CDR1 MNHNS, CDR2 SASEGT. V shed 6 bases and J shed 8 bases, with 13 bases lying between them. This CDR3 reads CASSGGFWEKLFF. The CDR3 DNA sequence: TGTGCCAGCAGCGGAGGGTTTTGGGAAAAACTGTTTTTT.

V is TRBV7-2 and J is TRBJ1-6; weak D call: TRBD1 (5 bases). The CDR3 has 18 residues. Deletions cut 5 bases from V and 6 bases from J, with 23 bases between. CDR1 is SGHTA and CDR2 is FQGNSA in the germline V gene. The CDR3 sequence: CASSLMGGGGGGNSPLHF. As DNA, the CDR3 is TGTGCCAGCAGCCTAATGGGTGGGGGGGGAGGAGGTAATTCACCCCTCCACTTT.

This rearrangement joins TRBV28 to TRBJ2-7; 7 bases agree with TRBD2. CDR1 MDHEN and CDR2 SYDVKM come from the germline V gene. This CDR3 region has 13 residues. V trimming: 8 bases; J trimming: 3 bases; junction bases outside the gene matches: 7. The CDR3 sequence is CASLYGGGYEQYF. CDR3 nucleotide sequence: TGTGCCAGCCTATATGGGGGGGGCTACGAGCAGTACTTC.

J is TRBJ1-2 and V is TRBV19; D is possibly TRBD1 (6 bases). CDR3 length: 13 residues. The germline gives CDR1 LNHDA, CDR2 SQIVND (reference sequence). The ends were cut back, 6 bases at V and 8 bases at J, with 16 bases in the middle. As DNA, the CDR3 is TGTGCCAGTAGCGCGGACAGTCGTGAAGGCTACACCTTC. Residues: CASSADSREGYTF.

The J gene is TRBJ2-7, the V gene TRBV7-9; the D gene is possibly TRBD1 (5 bases). V was clipped by 1 base and J by 3 bases, with 10 bases between them. The CDR3 has 14 residues. Germline loops: CDR1 SEHNR, CDR2 FQNEAQ (reference sequence). As DNA, the CDR3 is TGTGCCAGCAGCTTAGTTCGGCAGGGCTACGAGCAGTACTTC. Its translation is CASSLVRQGYEQYF.

The chain employs TRBV4-3 and TRBJ1-2; no definite D call. Germline lookup yields CDR1 LGHNA and CDR2 YSLEER. The CDR3 is 16 amino acids. V lost 0 bases and J lost 6, with 17 bases in between. The CDR3 sequence: CASSQDRTLPSHGYTF. Written as DNA, the CDR3 is TGCGCCAGCAGCCAAGATAGGACTCTGCCCTCCCATGGCTACACCTTC.

The genes are TRBV7-6 and TRBJ1-1, with D possibly matching TRBD1 (5 bases). The CDR3 consists of 14 residues. Germline lookup yields CDR1 SGHVS and CDR2 FNYEAQ. V was pared by 1 base and J by 8 bases, with 14 bases between. The chain's CDR3 is CASSLGSGSKEAFF. In DNA, the CDR3 is TGTGCCAGCAGCTTAGGGTCAGGGTCGAAGGAAGCTTTCTTT.

The chain carries TRBV5-4 and TRBJ1-4; the match to TRBD1 covers 12 bases. The CDR3 totals 17 residues. CDR1 and CDR2 from the germline V gene are SGHNT and YYREEE (reference sequence). Losses at the gene ends were 1 base for V and 2 bases for J; bases not matched to a gene: 3. The CDR3 bases are TGTGCCAGCAGCTTGCCCGGGACAGGGGGCACTAATGAAAAACTGTTTTTT. Translating gives CASSLPGTGGTNEKLFF. The variable domain in full, with the rest retrieved from reference TRBV5-4 and TRBJ1-4, is ETGVTQSPTHLIKTRGQQVTLRCSSQSGHNTVSWYQQALGQGPQFIFQYYREEENGRGNFPPRFSGLQFPNYSSELNVNALELDDSALYLCASSLPGTGGTNEKLFFGSGTQLSVL.

This chain links TRBV11-2 with TRBJ2-2, with 10 bases matching TRBD2. V lost 5 bases and J lost 7; bases outside the gene matches: 7. The CDR3 runs 15 residues. Per the germline V gene, CDR1 is SGHAT and CDR2 is FQNNGV. The CDR3 is CASSQPLAGYGELFF. CDR3 nucleotides: TGTGCCAGCAGCCAACCACTAGCGGGGTACGGGGAGCTGTTTTTT.

V gene TRBV2 combines with J gene TRBJ1-5; 7 bases align to TRBD1. The CDR3 spans 13 residues. With 2 bases clipped from V and 7 bases from J, the junction kept 2 bases outside the gene matches. CDR1 and CDR2 from the germline V gene are SNHLY and FYNNEI. CDR3 sequence reads: CASSEQGDQPQHF. The CDR3 DNA sequence: TGTGCCAGCAGTGAACAGGGGGACCAGCCCCAGCATTTT. The whole variable domain, remainder taken from reference TRBV2 and TRBJ1-5, is EPEVTQTPSHQVTQMGQEVILRCVPISNHLYFYWYRQILGQKVEFLVSFYNNEISEKSEIFDDQFSVERPDGSNFTLKIRSTKLEDSAMYFCASSEQGDQPQHFGDGTRLSIL.

The chain couples TRBV28 to TRBJ1-1; tentatively, D is TRBD1 (5 bases). Looked up from germline, CDR1 is MDHEN and CDR2 is SYDVKM. V was clipped by 7 bases and J by 0 bases, with 15 bases between them. The CDR3 loop spans 15 amino acids. The CDR3 sequence: CASTPQTDMNTEAFF. DNA of the CDR3: TGTGCCAGCACTCCTCAGACAGACATGAACACTGAAGCTTTCTTT.

The rearrangement uses TRBV4-1 and TRBJ1-6; 9 bases agree with TRBD1. Trimming took 1 base from V and 8 from J; bases not matched to a gene: 6. The CDR3 runs 16 residues. CDR1 is MGHRA and CDR2 is YSYEKL in the germline V gene. Here the CDR3 reads CASSQVGQGRHSPLHF. Here the CDR3 DNA reads TGCGCCAGCAGCCAAGTAGGACAGGGGCGACATTCACCCCTCCACTTT.